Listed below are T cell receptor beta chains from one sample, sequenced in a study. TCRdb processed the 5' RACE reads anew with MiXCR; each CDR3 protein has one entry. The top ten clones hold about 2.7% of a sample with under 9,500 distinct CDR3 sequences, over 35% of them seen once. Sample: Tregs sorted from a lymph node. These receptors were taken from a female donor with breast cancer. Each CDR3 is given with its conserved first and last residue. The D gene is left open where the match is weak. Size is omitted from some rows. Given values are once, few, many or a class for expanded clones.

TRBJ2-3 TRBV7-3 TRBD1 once TGTGCCAGCAGCGCTGTACAGGGGATATACACAGATACGCAGTATTTT CASSAVQGIYTDTQYF
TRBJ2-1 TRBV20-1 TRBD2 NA TGCAGTGCGTCGACCGGGACTAACTATGAGCAGTTCTTC CSASTGTNYEQFF
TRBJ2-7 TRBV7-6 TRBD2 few TGTGCCAGCAGCTCGGGACTAGCCTACGAGCAGTACTTC CASSSGLAYEQYF
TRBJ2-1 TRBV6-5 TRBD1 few TGTGCCAGCAGTGAACAGGGGCGCGAGCAGTTCTTC CASSEQGREQFF
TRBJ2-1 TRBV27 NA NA TGTGCCAGCAGTGACAGGAGCTCCTACAATGAGCAGTTCTTC CASSDRSSYNEQFF
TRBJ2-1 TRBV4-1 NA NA TGCGCCAGCAGCCTTAGAGGGGGGGATGAGCAGTTCTTC CASSLRGGDEQFF
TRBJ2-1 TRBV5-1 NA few TGCGCCAGCAGCTTGGAGCAGGGTTGGGATGAGCAGTTCTTC CASSLEQGWDEQFF
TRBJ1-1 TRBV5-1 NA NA TGCGCCAGCAGCTTCCGGGACGTTGGGAACACTGAAGCTTTCTTT CASSFRDVGNTEAFF
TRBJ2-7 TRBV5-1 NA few TGCGCCAGCAGCCCCTCCCAGGAATCGGACGAGCAGTACTTC CASSPSQESDEQYF
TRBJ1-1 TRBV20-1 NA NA TGCAGTGCTAGGACTACAGTGAACACTGAAGCTTTCTTT CSARTTVNTEAFF
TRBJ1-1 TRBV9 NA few TGTGCCAGCAGCGTAGAATCTCTGGTGAGACCGAACACTGAAGCTTTCTTT CASSVESLVRPNTEAFF
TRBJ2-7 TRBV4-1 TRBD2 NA TGCGCCAGCAGCCAGACTAGCGGGAGTTCCTACGAGCAGTACTTC CASSQTSGSSYEQYF
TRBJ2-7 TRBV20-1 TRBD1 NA TGCAGTGCCCCGGGACAGATGGCCTACGAGCAGTACTTC CSAPGQMAYEQYF